This T cell receptor (beta chain) was identified during a study of blood T cell repertoires in COVID-19. Overall study context: Material from acute and convalescent COVID-19 was sourced from the United States, Italy and Spain. Nucleic acid was either cDNA or gDNA, and it came from T cells, B-cell-depleted T cells, or PBMCs.

V lost 0 bases and J lost 6; bases outside the gene matches: 7. The germline V gene encodes CDR1 SGHTA and CDR2 FQGNSA. The CDR3 contains 16 residues. Original data processing: Amplification with reference gene primers provided the estimates of nucleated cell counts. Sequencing used immunoSEQ multiplex PCR; TCRdb keeps in-frame clones, though not all of them. The V and J calls and clone size are taken from that table; D and trimming were inferred from the DNA. This sample has 100,000 to 140,000 clones, with over 60% found just once. Sequencing was performed on peripheral blood. The rearrangement uses TRBV7-2 and TRBJ2-2; 7 nucleotides agree with TRBD2. This receptor was identified in a man aged 65 to 79 with acute or convalescent COVID-19. The CDR3, as DNA: TGTGCCAGCAGCTTAGCGGCTAGCGGTGTCTCCGGGGAGCTGTTTTTT. Its translation is CASSLAASGVSGELFF.